These 30 T cell receptor beta chains share one sample of origin, sequenced in a study of blood T cell repertoires in COVID-19. This table comes from immunoSEQ multiplex PCR, and its TCRdb copy is limited to in-frame clones, with some not included. The data show hundreds of thousands of clones, approximately 91% seen once. Sequencing was performed on PBMCs or T cells enriched from blood (not recorded which). Source of these receptors: a middle-aged woman with acute COVID-19.

This chain connects TRBV2 to TRBJ2-7, with 7 bases matching TRBD1. V lost 2 bases to trimming and J lost 4 bases; unmatched junction nucleotides: 5. From germline, CDR1 is SNHLY and CDR2 FYNNEI. This CDR3 contains 14 residues. Here the CDR3 reads CASSESRGWYEQYF. For the CDR3, the DNA is TGTGCCAGCAGTGAATCCAGGGGGTGGTACGAGCAGTACTTC.

This chain links TRBV3-1 (or the pseudogene TRBV3-2) with TRBJ2-3, with 12 bases that match TRBD2. Losses at the gene ends were 4 bases for V and 4 bases for J; bases not matched to a gene: 6. This CDR3 has 16 amino acids. Germline V gene lookup returns CDR1 LGHDT and CDR2 YNNKEL (reference sequence). CDR3 amino acids: CASSPGLAGWADTQYF. Written as DNA, the CDR3 is TGTGCCAGCAGCCCCGGACTAGCGGGATGGGCAGATACGCAGTATTTT.

The chain couples TRBV19 to TRBJ1-2, with TRBD1 matching 11 bases. Unmatched junction bases numbered 12, after V lost 7 bases and J lost 8 bases. In germline, CDR1 is LNHDA, CDR2 SQIVND (reference sequence). The CDR3 covers 15 residues. In DNA, the CDR3 is TGTGCCAGTACCGATTCACCTGGGACAGGGGGAGGCTACACCTTC. It specifies CASTDSPGTGGGYTF. Complete variable domain (other parts from reference TRBV19 and TRBJ1-2): DGGITQSPKYLFRKEGQNVTLSCEQNLNHDAMYWYRQDPGQGLRLIYYSQIVNDFQKGDIAEGYSVSREKKESFPLTVTSAQKNPTAFYLCASTDSPGTGGGYTFGSGTRLTVV.

The rearrangement links TRBV20-1 to TRBJ2-3; the D is unclear. The CDR3 totals 10 residues. Trimming cost V 5 bases and J 14 bases, with 14 bases left between them. CDR1 and CDR2 (germline): DFQATT, SNEGSKA (reference sequence). This CDR3 reads CSAVLSHPYF. The CDR3 coding sequence is TGCAGTGCTGTTTTGAGTCACCCGTATTTT.

The rearrangement joins TRBV29-1 to TRBJ1-2; no reliable D call. V gave up 4 bases and J gave up 8 bases, with 14 bases separating them. Germline CDR1 is SQVTM and CDR2 is ANQGSEA. This CDR3 spans 12 amino acids. The CDR3 DNA reads as TGCAGCGTTGGCACCGAGCTAGGAGGCTACACCTTC. Translating it yields CSVGTELGGYTF.

For the CDR3, the DNA is TGTGCCAGCAGTCAGGACATCGATCAATGGCCCCAGCATTTT. This codes for CASSQDIDQWPQHF. V is TRBV6-5 and J is TRBJ1-5; a weak D match, TRBD1 (5 bases). The CDR3 totals 14 residues. The V gene lost 5 bases and the J gene lost 9 bases, with 17 bases spanning the gap. Germline CDR1 and CDR2: MNHEY and SVGAGI.

The chain uses TRBV10-2 and TRBJ2-1; 11 nucleotides line up with TRBD2. Germline V gene data show CDR1 as WSHSY and CDR2 as SAAADI. V gave up 5 bases and J gave up 10 bases; unmatched junction bases: 10. This CDR3 is 15 amino acids long. The CDR3 DNA is TGCGCCAGCAGTCGTACTAGCGGGGGCTTGGGGGAGCAGTTCTTC. It is translated as CASSRTSGGLGEQFF.

The chain uses TRBV12-3 or TRBV12-4 and TRBJ2-7, with 11 bases matching TRBD1. V was clipped by 5 bases and J by 7 bases; unmatched bases: 4. The CDR3 loop spans 13 amino acids. CDR3 region: CASSGQGAREQYF. DNA of the CDR3: TGTGCCAGCAGTGGACAGGGGGCGAGAGAGCAGTACTTC.

This CDR3 reads CASSEGVTGQPQHF. The CDR3, as DNA: TGTGCCAGCAGTGAAGGAGTTACAGGGCAGCCCCAGCATTTT. The chain employs TRBV6-4 and TRBJ1-5; tentative D call: TRBD1 (6 bases). Germline loops: CDR1 MRHNA, CDR2 SNTAGT. V was clipped by 3 bases and J by 7 bases, with 13 bases between them. The CDR3 is made up of 14 amino acids.

V and J are TRBV19 and TRBJ1-6, with D unresolved. V gave up 1 base and J gave up 6 bases, with 10 bases separating them. From germline, CDR1 is LNHDA and CDR2 SQIVND (reference sequence). CDR3 length equals 15 residues. This CDR3 is CASSIGRMGNSPLHF. The CDR3 DNA is TGTGCCAGTAGTATAGGCAGGATGGGTAATTCACCCCTCCACTTT.

The rearrangement joins TRBV29-1 to TRBJ2-1; 8 bases are a match to TRBD1. Germline V CDR1 and CDR2: SQVTM, ANQGSEA. CDR3 length: 11 residues. V shed 7 bases, J shed 8 bases, and the junction held 4 bases outside the gene matches. This CDR3 is CSATGGHEQFF. The DNA of the CDR3 is TGCAGCGCTACAGGGGGGCATGAGCAGTTCTTC.

In this sample, this clone turned up once. The rearrangement uses TRBV11-2 and TRBJ2-3; TRBD2 agrees at 9 bases. Trimming at V came to 5 bases and at J to 5 bases, leaving 8 bases not matched to a gene. This CDR3 spans 15 amino acids. The germline V gene encodes CDR1 SGHAT and CDR2 FQNNGV. CDR3 sequence (DNA): TGTGCCAGCAGCGAACTGAGCGGGGGGATAGATACGCAGTATTTT. Translation: CASSELSGGIDTQYF.

The V and J genes are TRBV5-1 and TRBJ2-4; the match to TRBD2 covers 12 bases. CDR1 and CDR2 (germline): SGHRS, YFSETQ. V trimming: 2 bases; J trimming: 4 bases; junction bases outside the gene matches: 4. The CDR3 runs to 16 residues. The CDR3 loop reads CASSFGLAGTKNIQYF. As DNA, the CDR3 is TGCGCCAGCAGCTTCGGACTAGCGGGGACTAAAAACATTCAGTACTTC. Together with reference TRBV5-1 and TRBJ2-4, the CDR3 gives the full variable domain: KAGVTQTPRYLIKTRGQQVTLSCSPISGHRSVSWYQQTPGQGLQFLFEYFSETQRNKGNFPGRFSGRQFSNSRSEMNVSTLELGDSALYLCASSFGLAGTKNIQYFGAGTRLSVL.

The chain links TRBV18 to TRBJ1-4, with TRBD1 matching 7 bases. Per germline, CDR1 KGHSH and CDR2 LQKENI. V shed 5 bases, J shed 0 bases, and the junction held 6 bases outside the gene matches. The CDR3 has 16 residues. This CDR3 reads CASSIRDRATNEKLFF. The CDR3 region has the DNA TGTGCCAGCTCAATACGGGACAGAGCAACTAATGAAAAACTGTTTTTT.

The V and J genes are TRBV19 and TRBJ2-1; 8 bases align to TRBD2. V was clipped by 1 base and J by 9 bases; unmatched bases: 8. Germline CDR1 is LNHDA and CDR2 is SQIVND (reference sequence). The CDR3 covers 15 residues. CDR3 protein: CASSIVTGGQGEQFF. The DNA of the CDR3 is TGTGCCAGTAGTATAGTTACGGGGGGGCAGGGTGAGCAGTTCTTC.

This chain joins TRBV11-3 and TRBJ1-1, with D hard to call. Germline CDR1 and CDR2: SGHNT and YENEEA. The V end lost 6 bases, the J end lost 2 bases, and 13 bases lay between the germline ends. This CDR3 is built from 14 residues. CDR3 bases: TGTGCCAGCAGTTCCGGATCGGGTAACACTGAAGCTTTCTTT. It yields the protein CASSSGSGNTEAFF. The full variable domain, its missing parts supplied by reference TRBV11-3 and TRBJ1-1, is EAGVVQSPRYKIIEKKQPVAFWCNPISGHNTLYWYLQNLGQGPELLIRYENEEAVDDSQLPKDRFSAERLKGVDSTLKIQPAELGDSAVYLCASSSGSGNTEAFFGQGTRLTVV.

This sequence joins TRBV5-4 and TRBJ2-5; D is perhaps TRBD1 (6 bases). V was shortened by 5 bases and J by 0 bases, with 11 bases between the two germline ends. The CDR3 is 14 residues long. Germline V gene lookup returns CDR1 SGHNT and CDR2 YYREEE (reference sequence). For the CDR3, the DNA is TGTGCCAGCAGACGAGCAGGGGACCAAGAGACCCAGTACTTC. Residues: CASRRAGDQETQYF.

The V and J genes are TRBV4-1 and TRBJ1-3; 10 nucleotides align to TRBD1. CDR1 is MGHRA, CDR2 YSYEKL, per germline. The length of the CDR3 is 15 residues. Losses at the gene ends were 1 base for V and 6 bases for J; bases not matched to a gene: 3. CDR3 sequence (DNA): TGCGCCAGCAGCCAAGGGACAGGGGGTTCAAACACCATATATTTT. Its protein is CASSQGTGGSNTIYF.

The rearrangement links TRBV3-1 (or the pseudogene TRBV3-2) to TRBJ2-7; D not resolved. The length of the CDR3 is 15 residues. Germline V gene sequence: CDR1 LGHDT, CDR2 YNNKEL (reference sequence). Trimming shortened V by 0 bases and J by 0 bases, and 9 bases separated the two germline ends. The CDR3 loop is CASSQDPRSSYEQYF. Written as DNA, the CDR3 is TGTGCCAGCAGCCAAGATCCTAGAAGCTCCTACGAGCAGTACTTC.

This chain links TRBV4-1 with TRBJ2-7, with TRBD2 matching 7 bases. This CDR3 has 17 amino acids. Germline V CDR1 and CDR2: MGHRA, YSYEKL. J gave up 0 bases and V 1 base, and 9 bases lay outside the gene matches. The chain's CDR3 is CASSQGVAGGDSYEQYF. CDR3 sequence (DNA): TGCGCCAGCAGCCAAGGGGTAGCGGGCGGGGACTCCTACGAGCAGTACTTC.

This chain connects TRBV15 to TRBJ2-2; D perhaps matches TRBD1 (7 bases). V gave up 6 bases and J gave up 3 bases, with 17 bases separating them. Germline values: CDR1 LNHNV, CDR2 YYDKDF (reference sequence). The CDR3 sequence is 16 residues long. This CDR3 is CATRDLAGQHTGELFF. The CDR3 DNA follows: TGTGCCACCAGAGACCTTGCGGGACAGCACACCGGGGAGCTGTTTTTT.

As for this clone: This sample includes further DNA sequences coding for the same CDR3. The chain has TRBV3-1 (or the pseudogene TRBV3-2) and TRBJ2-5; 14 bases fit TRBD2. With V trimmed by 1 base and J by 5 bases, 6 bases remained unmatched. This CDR3 comprises 17 residues. Per germline, CDR1 LGHDT and CDR2 YNNKEL (reference sequence). In DNA form, the CDR3 reads TGTGCCAGCAGCCAAGCATTGACTAGCGGGGGGGCGGAGACCCAGTACTTC. It yields the protein CASSQALTSGGAETQYF.

V and J are TRBV9 and TRBJ1-5; possibly TRBD1 for D (6 bases). Looked up from germline, CDR1 is SGDLS and CDR2 is YYNGEE. This CDR3 spans 11 amino acids. DNA for the CDR3: TGTAGGGGGGGAGGAGGACAGCCCCAGCATTTT. Protein: CRGGGGQPQHF.

The chain combines TRBV2 with TRBJ2-2; a weak D match, TRBD1 (5 bases). This CDR3 comprises 17 residues. V was trimmed by 0 bases and J by 3 bases, leaving 14 bases between them. CDR1 is SNHLY and CDR2 is FYNNEI in the germline V gene. This chain's CDR3 is CASSEALGRDYTGELFF. The CDR3 DNA is TGTGCCAGCAGTGAAGCGCTCGGCAGGGATTACACCGGGGAGCTGTTTTTT.

The CDR3 region is CSASFIATNEKLFF. The CDR3 DNA reads TGCAGTGCTAGTTTCATAGCAACTAATGAAAAACTGTTTTTT. The genes are TRBV20-1 and TRBJ1-4; no reliable D call. With 3 bases removed from V and 0 bases from J, the gap between germline ends came to 8 bases. This CDR3 spans 14 amino acids. CDR1 is DFQATT and CDR2 is SNEGSKA in the germline V gene (reference sequence).

This rearrangement joins TRBV5-4 to TRBJ2-3, with 14 positions matching TRBD2. V was pared by 0 bases and J by 0 bases, with 6 bases of the junction left unmatched. Germline CDR1 and CDR2: SGHNT and YYREEE (reference sequence). The CDR3 spans 19 residues. The CDR3 sequence is CASSLGGLAGAKSTDTQYF. The CDR3 DNA reads as TGTGCCAGCAGCTTGGGGGGACTAGCGGGGGCCAAGAGCACAGATACGCAGTATTTT.

The chain joins TRBV20-1 to TRBJ2-5, with 10 positions matching TRBD2. In germline, CDR1 is DFQATT, CDR2 SNEGSKA (reference sequence). V dropped 3 bases and J dropped 1; count of bases not matched to a gene: 5. The CDR3 sequence is 15 residues long. The CDR3 spells CSASLLAGRQETQYF. In DNA form, the CDR3 reads TGCAGTGCTAGTTTACTAGCGGGGCGCCAAGAGACCCAGTACTTC.

The chain is built from TRBV5-1 and TRBJ1-6; perhaps TRBD1 as D (6 bases). The CDR3 consists of 15 residues. V lost 0 bases and J lost 8, with 12 bases in between. The germline CDR1 and CDR2 sequences are SGHRS and YFSETQ. CDR3 sequence reads: CASSLAPGTHSPLHF. DNA for the CDR3: TGCGCCAGCAGCTTGGCCCCGGGGACACATTCACCCCTCCACTTT.

This chain links TRBV15 with TRBJ1-2; D is perhaps TRBD1 (6 bases). Trimming stripped 4 bases from V and 5 bases from J, with 23 bases between. Germline V gene lookup returns CDR1 LNHNV and CDR2 YYDKDF (reference sequence). There are 17 residues in the CDR3. CDR3 sequence reads: CATSTRDRMGAYYGYTF. DNA of the CDR3: TGTGCCACCAGCACGCGAGACAGGATGGGGGCCTATTATGGCTACACCTTC.

This rearrangement joins TRBV30 to TRBJ1-5, with TRBD1 matching 7 bases. The CDR3 loop spans 13 amino acids. Germline V gene data show CDR1 as GTSNPN and CDR2 as SVGIG (reference sequence). V was pared by 7 bases and J by 5 bases, with 8 bases of the junction left unmatched. Here the CDR3 reads CASCEGGDQPQHF. CDR3 bases: TGTGCCTCCTGCGAAGGGGGCGATCAGCCCCAGCATTTT.